This passage covers 22 T cell receptor beta chains from one sample sequenced in a study of identical twins. TCRdb reanalysed the 5' RACE reads using MiXCR and keeps one entry per CDR3 protein. The sample comprises 470,000 or so distinct CDR3 sequences, 24% of which are singletons, and around 3% rests with the top ten. The data also belong to a second study, concerning T cells expressing NK-cell markers.

The source material was CD4+ T cells sorted from blood. These receptors came from a woman aged 18-29 years in good health.

This clonotype has a handful of counts. The chain joins TRBV27 to TRBJ2-7; D may be TRBD1 (6 bases). The germline V gene encodes CDR1 MNHEY and CDR2 SMNVEV (reference sequence). With 2 bases removed from V and 2 bases from J, the gap between germline ends came to 13 bases. The CDR3 is 15 residues long. CDR3: CASSLQGGLTYEQYF. CDR3 in DNA: TGTGCCAGCAGTTTACAAGGGGGATTAACCTACGAGCAGTACTTC.

The V call is TRBV6-1, the J call TRBJ2-3, with a tentative D call TRBD2 (5 bases). In germline, CDR1 is MNHNS, CDR2 SASEGT. V was trimmed by 4 bases and J by 6 bases, leaving 11 bases between them. This CDR3 spans 13 amino acids. This CDR3 reads CASSVSGDDTQYF. CDR3 bases: TGTGCCAGCAGTGTCTCCGGGGATGATACGCAGTATTTT.

This clonotype was observed a few times. V usage is TRBV6-1 and J usage is TRBJ1-3; D is ambiguous. CDR1 is MNHNS, CDR2 SASEGT, per germline. V lost 8 bases, J lost 0 bases, and 8 bases lay in between. The CDR3 totals 13 residues. The CDR3 reads CASDEGSGNTIYF. CDR3 nucleotides: TGTGCCAGCGACGAGGGCTCTGGAAACACCATATATTTT.

The V call is TRBV7-2, the J call TRBJ1-1; tentative D call: TRBD1 (5 bases). The CDR3 consists of 16 residues. The ends were cut back, 3 bases at V and 5 bases at J, with 19 bases in the middle. Germline V lookup: CDR1 SGHTA, CDR2 FQGNSA. In DNA, the CDR3 is TGTGCCAGCAGCTTTGGGGGGATAAGGAGGAGGACTGAAGCTTTCTTT. Translated: CASSFGGIRRRTEAFF.

V is TRBV12-3 or TRBV12-4 and J is TRBJ2-1; no reliable D call. Trimming took 7 bases from V and 6 from J, leaving 19 bases between them. This CDR3 contains 15 residues. The chain's CDR3 is CASIEGLGGFNEQFF. The CDR3 DNA follows: TGTGCCAGCATCGAAGGGTTGGGCGGCTTCAATGAGCAGTTCTTC.

This clonotype was counted a few times. V gene TRBV7-9 combines with J gene TRBJ2-5, with TRBD2 matching over 7 bases. The V gene end was trimmed by 4 bases and the J gene end by 2 bases; junction bases not matched to a gene: 10. Germline values: CDR1 SEHNR, CDR2 FQNEAQ (reference sequence). The CDR3 has 16 residues. CDR3 amino acids: CASSSLGGRAQETQYF. The DNA of the CDR3 is TGTGCCAGCAGCTCCCTCGGCGGGAGAGCGCAAGAGACCCAGTACTTC.

The rearrangement joins TRBV20-1 to TRBJ2-6; possible D gene TRBD2, 6 bases. This CDR3 is built from 17 residues. Trimming left V 6 bases short and J 0 bases short, with 18 bases between. CDR1 is DFQATT and CDR2 is SNEGSKA in the germline V gene (reference sequence). The CDR3 DNA reads TGCAGTGCCAGTAGGTCCGGGGGAACCTCTGGGGCCAACGTCCTGACTTTC. Amino acid sequence: CSASRSGGTSGANVLTF.

The chain is built from TRBV6-5 and TRBJ1-6, with 8 positions matching TRBD1. Per the germline V gene, CDR1 is MNHEY and CDR2 is SVGAGI. The CDR3 sequence is 11 residues long. The V and J ends lost 4 bases and 18 bases, in that order; junction bases with no gene match: 5. CDR3 protein: CASSSGTGHHF. CDR3 bases: TGTGCCAGCAGTTCTGGGACAGGACACCACTTT.

This clonotype was counted only a few times. The CDR3 nucleotides are TGTGCCAGCAGAGCCTACAGGGGAGAGTCCTACGAGCAGTACTTC. It translates to CASRAYRGESYEQYF. The chain uses TRBV6-1 and TRBJ2-7; TRBD1 aligns across 7 bases. J gave up 1 base and V 6 bases, and 9 bases lay outside the gene matches. Germline V lookup: CDR1 MNHNS, CDR2 SASEGT. The CDR3 has 15 amino acids.

In this sample, this clonotype turned up a few times. The chain employs TRBV25-1 and TRBJ2-1; 8 nucleotides align to TRBD1. The CDR3 covers 14 residues. J lost 3 bases, V lost 8 bases, and 6 bases had no gene match. Germline CDR1 and CDR2: MGHDK and SYGVNS. The CDR3 loop reads CASRGTGLYNEQFF. CDR3 bases: TGTGCCAGCCGGGGGACAGGCCTCTACAATGAGCAGTTCTTC.

This clonotype was found a few times. J is TRBJ1-2 and V is TRBV2; D perhaps matches TRBD1 (5 bases). The V gene's germline CDR1 is SNHLY and CDR2 FYNNEI. The CDR3 extends over 13 amino acids. The V gene lost 6 bases and the J gene lost 7 bases, with 15 bases spanning the gap. The CDR3 loop is CASRSQLGGGYTF. Written as DNA, the CDR3 is TGTGCCAGCAGATCCCAACTGGGGGGTGGCTACACCTTC.

This clonotype occurred once. This chain links TRBV12-5 with TRBJ2-1; 7 bases align to TRBD2. The CDR3 runs to 16 residues. V dropped 2 bases and J dropped 4; count of bases not matched to a gene: 8. The germline CDR1 and CDR2 sequences are LGHNT and FRNRAP. DNA of the CDR3: TGTGCTAGTGGTTTGCGGGCTAGCGGCCAATACAATGAGCAGTTCTTC. Translating it yields CASGLRASGQYNEQFF. The entire variable domain, with the rest obtained from reference TRBV12-5 and TRBJ2-1, is as follows: DARVTQTPRHKVTEMGQEVTMRCQPILGHNTVFWYRQTMMQGLELLAYFRNRAPLDDSGMPKDRFSAEMPDATLATLKIQPSEPRDSAVYFCASGLRASGQYNEQFFGPGTRLTVL.

The CDR3 DNA reads as TGTGCCAGCAGTTTGGGGTACTACGAGCAGTACTTC. Its protein is CASSLGYYEQYF. V and J are TRBV28 and TRBJ2-7; D is undetermined. V was trimmed by 3 bases and J by 3 bases, leaving 6 bases between them. This CDR3 has 12 residues. CDR1 and CDR2 (germline): MDHEN, SYDVKM.

The chain is built from TRBV5-1 and TRBJ2-7; D gene uncertain. CDR1 and CDR2 from the germline V gene are SGHRS and YFSETQ. The CDR3 has 14 amino acids. V was clipped by 1 base and J by 0 bases, with 8 bases between them. CDR3 nucleotide sequence: TGCGCCAGCAGCTTGTCTCGCCTCTCCTACGAGCAGTACTTC. It yields the protein CASSLSRLSYEQYF.

The chain combines TRBV10-3 with TRBJ2-1, with D tentatively TRBD2 (6 bases). CDR3 size: 14 residues. V shed 3 bases and J shed 5 bases, with 11 bases lying between them. In germline, CDR1 is ENHRY, CDR2 SYGVKD. The CDR3 DNA reads TGTGCCATCAGTGAATATAGCGGCCACAATGAGCAGTTCTTC. Translated, it gives CAISEYSGHNEQFF.

V usage is TRBV3-1 and J usage is TRBJ2-7; 7 bases fit TRBD1. The germline gives CDR1 LGHDT, CDR2 YNNKEL (reference sequence). The CDR3 runs 12 residues. Unmatched junction bases numbered 3, after V lost 4 bases and J lost 6 bases. The CDR3 DNA follows: TGTGCCAGCAGCCGAGACAGGGCCGAGCAGTACTTC. This translates into CASSRDRAEQYF.

There are a few counts of this clonotype. The chain has TRBV9 and TRBJ2-7; the D gene is possibly TRBD1 (6 bases). Germline V gives CDR1 SGDLS, CDR2 YYNGEE. The CDR3 length is 15 residues. Deletions cut 3 bases from V and 2 bases from J, with 15 bases between. CDR3: CASSAGTRLTYEQYF. The CDR3 coding sequence is TGTGCCAGCAGCGCTGGGACACGTTTAACCTACGAGCAGTACTTC. The whole variable domain, filled in from reference TRBV9 and TRBJ2-7, reads DSGVTQTPKHLITATGQRVTLRCSPRSGDLSVYWYQQSLDQGLQFLIQYYNGEERAKGNILERFSAQQFPDLHSELNLSSLELGDSALYFCASSAGTRLTYEQYFGPGTRLTVT.

The chain has TRBV12-3 or TRBV12-4 and TRBJ1-2, with 7 bases identical to TRBD1. CDR3 length: 14 amino acids. V lost 6 bases and J lost 8; bases outside the gene matches: 12. The DNA of the CDR3 is TGTGCCAGCAGGCCCGGACAGGATTTTTTAGGCTACACCTTC. Its translation: CASRPGQDFLGYTF.

This clonotype was picked up a small number of times. The genes are TRBV7-9 and TRBJ2-3, with 7 nucleotides matching TRBD2. With 5 bases clipped from V and 4 bases from J, the junction kept 3 bases outside the gene matches. Germline lookup yields CDR1 SEHNR and CDR2 FQNEAQ (reference sequence). This CDR3 is built from 13 residues. The CDR3 is CASSRGEADTQYF. The CDR3 DNA is TGTGCCAGCAGCCGGGGGGAAGCAGATACGCAGTATTTT.

This clonotype has only a few counts. This rearrangement joins TRBV24-1 to TRBJ2-7, with unresolved D. Germline CDR1 KGHDR, CDR2 SFDVKD. The CDR3 is 14 residues long. V lost 4 bases and J 0 bases, leaving 9 bases between the germline ends. CDR3 amino acids: CATSDPANSYEQYF. CDR3 bases: TGTGCCACCAGTGACCCTGCTAACTCCTACGAGCAGTACTTC.

This chain joins TRBV5-8 and TRBJ1-4; a possible D gene is TRBD1 (6 bases). The CDR3 runs to 18 residues. The germline V gene encodes CDR1 SGHTS and CDR2 YDEGEE. Trimming took off 0 bases at V and 2 bases at J, with 17 bases between the two ends. CDR3 sequence (DNA): TGTGCCAGCAGCTTGGTCTTAACAGGGAAGCCCACTAATGAAAAACTGTTTTTT. Translation: CASSLVLTGKPTNEKLFF.

The chain employs TRBV6-5 and TRBJ2-2; TRBD2 matches at 8 bases. The J segment lost 4 bases and the V segment lost 0 bases, leaving 7 bases of the junction unmatched. The CDR3 totals 17 residues. In germline, CDR1 is MNHEY, CDR2 SVGAGI. The CDR3 DNA sequence: TGTGCCAGCAGTTACTCGTCGGTAGCGGGGCGCACCGGGGAGCTGTTTTTT. Amino acids: CASSYSSVAGRTGELFF.